This T cell receptor beta chain was identified in a study of cytomegalovirus exposure and HLA in healthy donors. Amplification used 60 Vbeta primers and 13 Jbeta primers. The repertoire was sequenced with immunoSEQ multiplex PCR; TCRdb's copy has only in-frame clones and lacks some. Of about 250,000 clones detected, roughly two thirds appear once; the ten largest clones hold around 2.3%. Findings of the study overall: Accurate predictions that matched the HLA-A and HLA-B alleles of most subjects were reportedly made from TCR beta sequences. Donors belonging to an Asian-associated ancestry cluster reportedly showed fewer N-insertions in productive TCRs than the roughly 670-donor mean, according to what a later analysis found.

Note on this clone: Antigen specificity is unknown.

Per germline, CDR1 SGHRS and CDR2 YFSETQ. The ends were cut back, 2 bases at V and 4 bases at J, with 13 bases in the middle. The CDR3 loop spans 15 amino acids. Sampled while nominally healthy, donors likely had unrecorded immune exposures. Input material: PBMCs. The chain combines TRBV5-1 with TRBJ1-3; weak D call: TRBD1 (6 bases). The clonotype was recovered from a female donor in good health and CMV-seronegative. The CDR3 loop is CASSLNTGSGNTIYF. The CDR3 coding sequence is TGCGCCAGCAGCTTAAATACAGGGTCCGGAAACACCATATATTTT.